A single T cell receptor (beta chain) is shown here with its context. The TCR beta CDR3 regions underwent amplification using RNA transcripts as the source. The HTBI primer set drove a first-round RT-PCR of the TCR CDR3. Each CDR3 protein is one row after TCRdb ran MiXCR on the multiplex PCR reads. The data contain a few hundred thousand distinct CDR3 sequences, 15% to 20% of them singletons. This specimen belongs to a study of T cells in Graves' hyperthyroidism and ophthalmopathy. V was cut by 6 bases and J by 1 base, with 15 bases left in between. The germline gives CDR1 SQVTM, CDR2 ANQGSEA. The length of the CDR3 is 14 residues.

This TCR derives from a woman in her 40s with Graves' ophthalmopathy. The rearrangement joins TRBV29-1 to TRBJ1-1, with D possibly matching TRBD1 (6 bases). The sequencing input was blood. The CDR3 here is CSVTKGGQNTEAFF. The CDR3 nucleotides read TGCAGCGTCACTAAGGGGGGACAGAACACTGAAGCTTTCTTT.